One and the same sample provided the 32 T cell receptor beta chains below, sequenced in a study of T cell changes during pregnancy in multiple sclerosis (dated by TCRdb to 2018 to 2020). Receptor libraries were prepared by the immunoSEQ multiplex PCR assay. The table comes from immuneACCESS by way of TCRdb, which keeps in-frame sequences with V and J called. Part of the clones is missing from these tables; in studies checked, under half for an unresolved V gene and the rest for unknown reasons. Here the sample has tens of thousands of clones; just over 90% occur a single time. Almost 4.5% of the sample lies in the top ten. The specimen comprised peripheral blood, sampled in the second trimester of pregnancy. Source of these receptors: a female donor in good health, enrolled as a control in a pregnancy study.

This chain links TRBV7-3 with TRBJ1-3, with 7 bases fitting TRBD1. Trimming cost V 3 bases and J 3 bases; bases outside gene matches: 8. CDR1 and CDR2 from the germline V gene are SGHTA and FQGTGA. The CDR3 runs to 16 residues. The CDR3 DNA reads as TGTGCCAGCAGCTTTCCCGACAGGGTATGTGGAAACACCATATATTTT. Residues: CASSFPDRVCGNTIYF.

The chain carries TRBV19 and TRBJ1-5; D is uncertain. The CDR3 sequence is 14 residues long. The germline gives CDR1 LNHDA, CDR2 SQIVND (reference sequence). V was cut by 2 bases and J by 6 bases, with 11 bases left in between. The CDR3 region has the DNA TGTGCCAGTAGTATAATGAGTGCGGGTCAGCCCCAGCATTTT. It encodes CASSIMSAGQPQHF.

The CDR3 loop is CAWRDKPNTGELFF. CDR3 nucleotides: TGTGCCTGGAGGGACAAACCGAACACCGGGGAGCTGTTTTTT. The rearrangement links TRBV30 to TRBJ2-2, with a possible D match to TRBD1 (5 bases). V was pared by 3 bases and J by 0 bases, with 8 bases between. Per germline, CDR1 GTSNPN and CDR2 SVGIG (reference sequence). There are 14 residues in the CDR3.

The chain recombines TRBV4-2 with TRBJ2-3; 8 nucleotides align to TRBD2. Trimming at V came to 0 bases and at J to 6 bases, leaving 2 bases not matched to a gene. Germline V gene lookup returns CDR1 LGHNA and CDR2 YNFKEQ. The CDR3 is made up of 14 amino acids. CDR3 loop: CASSQDSSGDTQYF. The CDR3, as DNA: TGTGCCAGCAGCCAAGATTCTAGCGGGGATACGCAGTATTTT.

The rearrangement uses TRBV5-1 and TRBJ1-2; 10 bases match TRBD1. The CDR3 has 14 amino acids. V was clipped by 4 bases and J by 7 bases; unmatched bases: 7. The V gene's germline CDR1 is SGHRS and CDR2 YFSETQ. In DNA, the CDR3 is TGCGCCAGCAGCCGGGACAGGGGTTTTTTTGGCTACACCTTC. Protein sequence: CASSRDRGFFGYTF.

The rearrangement joins TRBV4-2 to TRBJ2-6; possible D gene TRBD2, 7 bases. V was pared by 0 bases and J by 1 base, with 13 bases between. CDR3 size: 18 residues. The germline V gene encodes CDR1 LGHNA and CDR2 YNFKEQ. CDR3 DNA: TGTGCCAGCAGCCAAGATCCACAGGGAGGGTCTGGGGCCAACGTCCTGACTTTC. Its translation is CASSQDPQGGSGANVLTF.

V gene TRBV27 combines with J gene TRBJ2-7; 9 bases line up with TRBD1. The CDR3 extends over 15 amino acids. Germline lookup yields CDR1 MNHEY and CDR2 SMNVEV (reference sequence). V shed 5 bases and J 0 bases; nucleotides not matched to a gene: 5. The CDR3 region is CASSDRGVLSYEQYF. CDR3 coding DNA: TGTGCCAGCAGTGACAGGGGGGTGCTCTCCTACGAGCAGTACTTC.

The rearrangement joins TRBV5-1 to TRBJ2-7; D might be TRBD2 (6 bases). Trimming left V 5 bases short and J 5 bases short, with 14 bases between. The CDR3 loop spans 13 amino acids. Germline CDR1 is SGHRS and CDR2 is YFSETQ. The CDR3: CASRDGSRDEQYF. The CDR3 DNA follows: TGCGCCAGCAGGGACGGGAGCAGGGACGAGCAGTACTTC.

The genes are TRBV27 and TRBJ1-1; TRBD1 is a possible D gene (5 bases). The CDR3 extends over 15 amino acids. Germline V gene data show CDR1 as MNHEY and CDR2 as SMNVEV (reference sequence). Trimming pared 5 bases from V and 3 bases from J, leaving 16 bases between. Here the CDR3 DNA reads TGTGCCAGCAGTCCCCCGGCAGGGAAGTACACTGAAGCTTTCTTT. Translation gives CASSPPAGKYTEAFF.

The chain links TRBV7-9 to TRBJ1-5; 9 positions match TRBD1. V shed 1 base, J shed 3 bases, and the junction held 1 base outside the gene matches. The CDR3 consists of 15 residues. Germline V CDR1 and CDR2: SEHNR, FQNEAQ (reference sequence). The CDR3 loop is CASSLDRGHNQPQHF. As DNA, the CDR3 is TGTGCCAGCAGCTTAGACAGGGGGCACAATCAGCCCCAGCATTTT.

The J gene is TRBJ2-7, the V gene TRBV28; D is possibly TRBD2 (5 bases). Germline values: CDR1 MDHEN, CDR2 SYDVKM. The CDR3 is 15 amino acids. Trimming took off 5 bases at V and 0 bases at J, with 14 bases between the two ends. DNA for the CDR3: TGTGCCAGCAGTCGCCCGGGGATGGCCTCCTACGAGCAGTACTTC. Its protein is CASSRPGMASYEQYF.

The V and J genes are TRBV7-7 and TRBJ2-5, with D tentatively TRBD1 (5 bases). Germline loops: CDR1 SSHAT, CDR2 FNYEAQ (reference sequence). This CDR3 region has 16 residues. The ends were cut back, 5 bases at V and 2 bases at J, with 18 bases in the middle. As DNA, the CDR3 is TGTGCCAGCAGCAAATCAGGGAATGTGGGACAAGAGACCCAGTACTTC. Amino acid sequence: CASSKSGNVGQETQYF. The variable domain in full, with the rest retrieved from reference TRBV7-7 and TRBJ2-5, is GAGVSQSPRYKVTKRGQDVTLRCDPISSHATLYWYQQALGQGPEFLTYFNYEAQPDKSGLPSDRFSAERPEGSISTLTIQRTEQRDSAMYRCASSKSGNVGQETQYFGPGTRLLVL.

This clone turned up a few times. The chain employs TRBV14 and TRBJ1-1; D is unresolved. Germline V gene data show CDR1 as SGHDN and CDR2 as FVKESK. The CDR3 length is 13 residues. Trimming took 6 bases from V and 2 from J, leaving 10 bases between them. The CDR3 region has the DNA TGTGCCAGCAGGCTAACGGTTAACACTGAAGCTTTCTTT. Its protein product is CASRLTVNTEAFF.

The V gene is TRBV14, the J gene TRBJ2-1; D unclear. In germline, CDR1 is SGHDN, CDR2 FVKESK. This CDR3 spans 14 amino acids. V was clipped by 2 bases and J by 8 bases, with 13 bases between them. The CDR3 region is CASSQQVDAYEQFF. The CDR3 DNA sequence: TGTGCCAGCAGCCAACAGGTCGACGCGTATGAGCAGTTCTTC.

V and J are TRBV23-1 and TRBJ1-5; perhaps TRBD1 as D (6 bases). TRBV23-1 is an ORF; its function is uncertain. Trimming took off 3 bases at V and 5 bases at J, with 20 bases between the two ends. This CDR3 has 17 residues. CDR3 in amino acids: CASSHQKGGGQDQPQHF. The CDR3 nucleotides are TGCGCCAGCAGTCACCAAAAGGGAGGGGGGCAGGATCAGCCCCAGCATTTT.

The rearrangement uses TRBV9 and TRBJ2-5, with 7 bases aligning to TRBD2. J gave up 5 bases and V 4 bases, and 14 bases lay outside the gene matches. The germline CDR1 and CDR2 sequences are SGDLS and YYNGEE. This CDR3 is 16 amino acids long. CDR3 sequence reads: CASSPTSGRLDETQYF. The CDR3 DNA reads as TGTGCCAGCAGCCCCACGTCCGGGAGGTTGGACGAGACCCAGTACTTC.

The CDR3, as DNA: TGTGCCTCCCTAGACAGTTGGGACACTGAAGCTTTCTTT. Translation: CASLDSWDTEAFF. The chain carries TRBV10-3 and TRBJ1-1; D perhaps matches TRBD1 (5 bases). This CDR3 comprises 13 residues. Trimming pared 11 bases from V and 3 bases from J, leaving 16 bases between. Germline CDR1 reads ENHRY; CDR2 reads SYGVKD.

In nucleotides, the CDR3 is TGTGCCAGCAGCTTGAACAGGGGCGGTGCAGTGAGGAATCAGCCCCAGCATTTT. Translation gives CASSLNRGGAVRNQPQHF. V gene TRBV7-8 combines with J gene TRBJ1-5, with TRBD1 matching over 7 bases. CDR1 is SGHVS, CDR2 FQNEAQ, per germline. CDR3 length: 18 amino acids. V gave up 3 bases and J gave up 4 bases; unmatched junction bases: 15.

This chain links TRBV6-5 with TRBJ1-5; D may be TRBD1 (5 bases). From germline, CDR1 is MNHEY and CDR2 SVGAGI. This CDR3 region has 13 residues. The germline V and J ends were trimmed by 5 bases and 5 bases, with 10 bases remaining between them. This CDR3 is CASSTDSYQPQHF. The CDR3, as DNA: TGTGCCAGCAGTACAGACAGTTATCAGCCCCAGCATTTT.

CDR3 in DNA: TGCAGCGTTGAGGGGACTAGCTTTGGGGAGACCCAGTACTTC. As protein: CSVEGTSFGETQYF. The chain couples TRBV29-1 to TRBJ2-5; 9 bases fit TRBD2. This CDR3 spans 14 amino acids. Germline loops: CDR1 SQVTM, CDR2 ANQGSEA. J lost 5 bases, V lost 3 bases, and 7 bases had no gene match.

The gene calls are TRBV2 and TRBJ1-1, with D possibly TRBD1 on 5 matching bases. The germline V gene encodes CDR1 SNHLY and CDR2 FYNNEI. The CDR3 runs to 15 residues. V lost 7 bases to trimming and J lost 3 bases, with 18 bases between them. This CDR3 is CASIWGRAGDTEAFF. CDR3 bases: TGTGCCAGCATCTGGGGGAGGGCCGGAGACACTGAAGCTTTCTTT.

This sequence joins TRBV2 and TRBJ2-7, with 13 positions matching TRBD2. Germline V gives CDR1 SNHLY, CDR2 FYNNEI. The CDR3 is 15 residues long. Trimming removed 5 bases from V and 2 bases from J; junction bases left unmatched: 3. CDR3 sequence (DNA): TGTGCCAGCAGTCCCACTAGCGGGAGGGCCTACGAGCAGTACTTC. Translating gives CASSPTSGRAYEQYF.

This sequence joins TRBV18 and TRBJ1-2; 9 nucleotides line up with TRBD1. CDR3 length: 15 residues. The J segment lost 5 bases and the V segment lost 6 bases, leaving 10 bases of the junction unmatched. The germline CDR1 and CDR2 sequences are KGHSH and LQKENI. In DNA form, the CDR3 reads TGTGCCAGCTCCCCCGGGACAGGGACGAGTTATGGCTACACCTTC. It codes for CASSPGTGTSYGYTF.

The chain joins TRBV7-3 to TRBJ2-2, with D unclear. CDR3 length: 15 amino acids. The V end lost 5 bases, the J end lost 0 bases, and 10 bases lay between the germline ends. Looked up from germline, CDR1 is SGHTA and CDR2 is FQGTGA. The CDR3 loop reads CASSPTVANTGELFF. Written as DNA, the CDR3 is TGTGCCAGCAGCCCGACTGTCGCGAACACCGGGGAGCTGTTTTTT.

The rearrangement links TRBV2 to TRBJ2-1; 15 bases agree with TRBD2. The CDR3 length is 16 residues. The germline V gene has CDR1 SNHLY and CDR2 FYNNEI. V lost 7 bases, J lost 3 bases, and 4 bases stayed unmatched. The CDR3, as DNA: TGTGCCAGCACCGGGACTAGCGGGGGGCTCTACAATGAGCAGTTCTTC. This sequence encodes CASTGTSGGLYNEQFF.

This rearrangement joins TRBV7-2 to TRBJ2-1, with 10 bases identical to TRBD1. Trimming cost V 2 bases and J 5 bases; bases outside gene matches: 9. This CDR3 is built from 17 residues. Germline loops: CDR1 SGHTA, CDR2 FQGNSA. CDR3 nucleotides: TGTGCCAGCAGCTTACGTCGACAGGGGGCTTACCACAATGAGCAGTTCTTC. Translated, it gives CASSLRRQGAYHNEQFF.

The chain has TRBV6-4 and TRBJ2-1; 7 bases line up with TRBD2. Germline trimming cut 2 bases from V and 10 bases from J; bases unmatched to any gene: 2. CDR3 length: 12 amino acids. CDR1 and CDR2 (germline): MRHNA, SNTAGT. In DNA, the CDR3 is TGTGCCAGCAGTGACGGGGAGGGGGAGCAGTTCTTC. It encodes CASSDGEGEQFF.

This sequence joins TRBV6-5 and TRBJ1-5, with D maybe TRBD1 (6 bases). V was shortened by 8 bases and J by 6 bases, with 14 bases between the two germline ends. Germline V lookup: CDR1 MNHEY, CDR2 SVGAGI. The CDR3 has 13 amino acids. The CDR3 sequence: CASCNGGGQPQHF. The CDR3 DNA reads TGTGCCAGCTGCAATGGGGGCGGTCAGCCCCAGCATTTT.

The chain is built from TRBV5-1 and TRBJ2-1, with D uncertain. The CDR3 spans 15 residues. The V end was cut by 0 bases, the J end by 5 bases, with 12 bases between. The germline CDR1 and CDR2 sequences are SGHRS and YFSETQ. CDR3 sequence reads: CASSLGLQIHNEQFF. Here the CDR3 DNA reads TGCGCCAGCAGCTTGGGATTGCAGATACACAATGAGCAGTTCTTC.

The chain's CDR3 is CAWSRGGKDAFF. The CDR3 region has the DNA TGTGCCTGGAGTCGAGGGGGCAAGGATGCTTTCTTT. This chain uses TRBV30 with TRBJ1-1; 7 bases are a match to TRBD1. The CDR3 is 12 amino acids. J lost 11 bases, V lost 2 bases, and 8 bases had no gene match. The germline gives CDR1 GTSNPN, CDR2 SVGIG (reference sequence).

The rearrangement uses TRBV7-3 and TRBJ1-1; 7 nucleotides match TRBD1. The length of the CDR3 is 12 residues. Unmatched junction bases numbered 1, after V lost 3 bases and J lost 6 bases. Looked up from germline, CDR1 is SGHTA and CDR2 is FQGTGA. CDR3 sequence reads: CASSFGQAEAFF. In DNA form, the CDR3 reads TGTGCCAGCAGCTTCGGACAGGCTGAAGCTTTCTTT.

This clone was picked up many times. The gene calls are TRBV6-4 and TRBJ2-2; 9 bases fit TRBD2. Germline V gene data show CDR1 as MRHNA and CDR2 as SNTAGT. This CDR3 has 17 residues. V lost 0 bases to trimming and J lost 0 bases; unmatched junction nucleotides: 2. For the CDR3, the DNA is TGTGCCAGCAGTGACTCCCCTAGCGGGGCGAACACCGGGGAGCTGTTTTTT. Residues: CASSDSPSGANTGELFF.